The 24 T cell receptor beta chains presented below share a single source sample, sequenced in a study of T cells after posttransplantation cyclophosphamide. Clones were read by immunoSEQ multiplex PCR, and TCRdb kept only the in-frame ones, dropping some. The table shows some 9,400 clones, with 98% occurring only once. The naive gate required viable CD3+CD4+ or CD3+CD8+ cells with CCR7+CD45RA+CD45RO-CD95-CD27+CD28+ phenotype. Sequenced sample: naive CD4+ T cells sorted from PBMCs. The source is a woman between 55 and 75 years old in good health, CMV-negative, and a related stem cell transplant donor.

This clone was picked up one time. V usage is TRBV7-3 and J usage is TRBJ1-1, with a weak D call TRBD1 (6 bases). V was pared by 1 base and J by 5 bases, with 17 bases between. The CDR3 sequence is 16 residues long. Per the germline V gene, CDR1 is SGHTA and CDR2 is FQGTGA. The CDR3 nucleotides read TGTGCCAGCAGCTTAAACGGTGGCAGGGGTTGGACTGAAGCTTTCTTT. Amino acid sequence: CASSLNGGRGWTEAFF.

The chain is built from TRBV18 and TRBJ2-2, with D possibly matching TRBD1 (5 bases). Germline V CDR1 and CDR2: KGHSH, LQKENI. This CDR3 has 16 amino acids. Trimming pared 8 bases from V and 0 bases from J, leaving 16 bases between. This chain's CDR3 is CASPNGRTTNTGELFF. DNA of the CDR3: TGTGCCAGCCCCAACGGTCGGACAACGAACACCGGGGAGCTGTTTTTT.

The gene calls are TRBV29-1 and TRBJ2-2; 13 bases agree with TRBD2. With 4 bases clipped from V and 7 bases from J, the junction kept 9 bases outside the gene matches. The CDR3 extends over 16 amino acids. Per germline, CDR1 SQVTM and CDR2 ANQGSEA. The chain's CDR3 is CSVGVLAGGPIGELFF. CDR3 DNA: TGCAGCGTTGGGGTACTAGCGGGGGGGCCAATCGGGGAGCTGTTTTTT.

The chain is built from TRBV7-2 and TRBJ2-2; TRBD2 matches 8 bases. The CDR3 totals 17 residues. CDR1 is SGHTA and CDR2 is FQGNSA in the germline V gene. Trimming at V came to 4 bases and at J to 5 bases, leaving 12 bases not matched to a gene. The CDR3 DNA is TGTGCCAGCAGCTCAAGGGGAGGACTAGCTGGTACCGGGGAGCTGTTTTTT. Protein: CASSSRGGLAGTGELFF.

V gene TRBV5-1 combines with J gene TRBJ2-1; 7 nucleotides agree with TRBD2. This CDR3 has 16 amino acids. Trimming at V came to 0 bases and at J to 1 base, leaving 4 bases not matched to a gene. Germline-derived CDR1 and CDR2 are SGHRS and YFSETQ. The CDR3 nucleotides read TGCGCCAGCAGCTTGGGGGGAGGGTTGTCCTACAATGAGCAGTTCTTC. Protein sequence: CASSLGGGLSYNEQFF.

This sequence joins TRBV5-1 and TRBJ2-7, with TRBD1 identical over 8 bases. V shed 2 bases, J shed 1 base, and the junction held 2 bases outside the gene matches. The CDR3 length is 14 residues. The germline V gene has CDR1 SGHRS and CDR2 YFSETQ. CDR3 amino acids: CASSFGTGSYEQYF. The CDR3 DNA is TGCGCCAGCAGCTTCGGGACAGGATCCTACGAGCAGTACTTC.

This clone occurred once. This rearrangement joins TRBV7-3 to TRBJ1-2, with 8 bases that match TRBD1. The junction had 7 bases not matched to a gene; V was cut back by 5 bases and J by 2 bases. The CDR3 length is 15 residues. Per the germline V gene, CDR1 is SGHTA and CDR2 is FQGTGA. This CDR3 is CASSKSGQANYGYTF. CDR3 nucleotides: TGTGCCAGCAGCAAGTCGGGACAGGCGAACTATGGCTACACCTTC. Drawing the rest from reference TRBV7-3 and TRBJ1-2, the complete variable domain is GAGVSQTPSNKVTEKGKYVELRCDPISGHTALYWYRQSLGQGPEFLIYFQGTGAADDSGLPNDRFFAVRPEGSVSTLKIQRTERGDSAVYLCASSKSGQANYGYTFGSGTRLTVV.

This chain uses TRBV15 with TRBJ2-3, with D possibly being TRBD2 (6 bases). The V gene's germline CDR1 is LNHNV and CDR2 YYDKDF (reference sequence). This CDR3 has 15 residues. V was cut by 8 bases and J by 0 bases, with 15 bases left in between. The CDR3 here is CATLGMGGSTDTQYF. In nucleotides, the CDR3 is TGTGCCACCCTGGGAATGGGGGGTAGCACAGATACGCAGTATTTT.

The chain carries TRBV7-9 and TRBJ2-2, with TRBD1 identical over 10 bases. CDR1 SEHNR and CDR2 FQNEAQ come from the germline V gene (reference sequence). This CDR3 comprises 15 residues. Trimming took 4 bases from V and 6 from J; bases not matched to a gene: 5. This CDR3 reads CASSSDRGQPGELFF. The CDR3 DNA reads TGTGCCAGCAGCTCAGACAGGGGGCAGCCCGGGGAGCTGTTTTTT.

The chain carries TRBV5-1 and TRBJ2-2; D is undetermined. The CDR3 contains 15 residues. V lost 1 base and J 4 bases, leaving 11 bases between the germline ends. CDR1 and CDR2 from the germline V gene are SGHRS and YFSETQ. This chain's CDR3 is CASSLNRPVTGELFF. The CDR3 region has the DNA TGCGCCAGCAGCTTGAACAGACCCGTCACCGGGGAGCTGTTTTTT.

The CDR3 loop is CASSQDGTGGSGANVLTF. CDR3 DNA sequence: TGTGCCAGCAGCCAAGACGGGACAGGGGGCTCTGGGGCCAACGTCCTGACTTTC. The V call is TRBV4-2, the J call TRBJ2-6; TRBD1 matches 11 bases. This CDR3 region has 18 residues. J was trimmed by 0 bases and V by 0 bases; bases with no gene match: 1. Germline loops: CDR1 LGHNA, CDR2 YNFKEQ.

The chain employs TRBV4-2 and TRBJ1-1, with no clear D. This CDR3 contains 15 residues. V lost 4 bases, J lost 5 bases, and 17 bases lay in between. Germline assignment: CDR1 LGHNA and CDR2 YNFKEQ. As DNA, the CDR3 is TGTGCCAGCAGCCCACCGGGAGCGGGATCGACTGAAGCTTTCTTT. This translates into CASSPPGAGSTEAFF.

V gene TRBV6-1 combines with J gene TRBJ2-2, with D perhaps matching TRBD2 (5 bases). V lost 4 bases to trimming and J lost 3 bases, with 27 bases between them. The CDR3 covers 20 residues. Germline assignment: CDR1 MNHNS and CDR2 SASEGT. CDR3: CASSGLRLGIHGKDTGELFF. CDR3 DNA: TGTGCCAGCAGTGGGCTAAGACTCGGGATTCACGGAAAGGACACCGGGGAGCTGTTTTTT.

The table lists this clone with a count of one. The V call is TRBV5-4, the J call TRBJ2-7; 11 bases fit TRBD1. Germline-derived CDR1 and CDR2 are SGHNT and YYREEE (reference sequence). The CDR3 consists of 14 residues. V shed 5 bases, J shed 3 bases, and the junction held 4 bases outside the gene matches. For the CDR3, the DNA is TGTGCCAGCAGTACCGGGACAGGGGGCTACGAGCAGTACGTC. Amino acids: CASSTGTGGYEQYV.

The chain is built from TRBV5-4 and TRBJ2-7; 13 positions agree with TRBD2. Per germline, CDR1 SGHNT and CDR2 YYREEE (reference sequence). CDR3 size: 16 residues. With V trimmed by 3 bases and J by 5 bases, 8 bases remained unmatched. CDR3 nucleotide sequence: TGTGCCAGCAGCTCGGGACTAGCGGGATCACACAACGAGCAGTACTTC. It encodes CASSSGLAGSHNEQYF.

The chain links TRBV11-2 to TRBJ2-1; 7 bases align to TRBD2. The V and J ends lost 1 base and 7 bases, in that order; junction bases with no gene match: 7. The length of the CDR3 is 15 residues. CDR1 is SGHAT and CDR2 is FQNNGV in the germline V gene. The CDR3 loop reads CASSLAPRGRNEQFF. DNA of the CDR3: TGTGCCAGCAGCTTAGCTCCGCGGGGGAGGAATGAGCAGTTCTTC.

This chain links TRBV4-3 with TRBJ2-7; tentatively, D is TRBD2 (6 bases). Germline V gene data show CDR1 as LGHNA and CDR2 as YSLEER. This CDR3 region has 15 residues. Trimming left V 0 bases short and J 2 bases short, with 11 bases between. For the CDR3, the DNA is TGCGCCAGCAGCCAAGAGCCTAGCGCGCCCTACGAGCAGTACTTC. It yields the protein CASSQEPSAPYEQYF.

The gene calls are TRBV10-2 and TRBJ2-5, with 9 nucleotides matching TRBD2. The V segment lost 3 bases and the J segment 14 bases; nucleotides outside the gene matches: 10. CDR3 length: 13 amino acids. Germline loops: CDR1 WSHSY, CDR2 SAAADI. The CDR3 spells CASSDSWAGGGYF. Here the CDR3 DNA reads TGCGCCAGCAGTGACTCCTGGGCGGGGGGGGGATACTTC.

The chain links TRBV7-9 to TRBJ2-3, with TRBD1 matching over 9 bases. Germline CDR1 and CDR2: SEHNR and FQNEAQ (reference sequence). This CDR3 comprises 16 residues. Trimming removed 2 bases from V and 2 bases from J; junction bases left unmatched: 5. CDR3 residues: CASSLRVQGATDTQYF. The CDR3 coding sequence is TGTGCCAGCAGCTTAAGGGTACAGGGGGCCACAGATACGCAGTATTTT.

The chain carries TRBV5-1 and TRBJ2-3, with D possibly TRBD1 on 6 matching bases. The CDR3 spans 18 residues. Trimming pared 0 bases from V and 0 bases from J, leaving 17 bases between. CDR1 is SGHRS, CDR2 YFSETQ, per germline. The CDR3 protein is CASSLEYRVSFSTDTQYF. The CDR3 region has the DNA TGCGCCAGCAGCTTGGAATACAGGGTATCATTTAGCACAGATACGCAGTATTTT.

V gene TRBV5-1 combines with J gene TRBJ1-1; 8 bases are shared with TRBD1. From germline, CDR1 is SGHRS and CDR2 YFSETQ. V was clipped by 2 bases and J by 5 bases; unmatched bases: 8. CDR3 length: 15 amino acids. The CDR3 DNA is TGCGCCAGCAGCTTCGGGATCAGACAGGGGACTGAAGCTTTCTTT. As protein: CASSFGIRQGTEAFF. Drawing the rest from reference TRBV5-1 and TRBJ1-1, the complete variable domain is KAGVTQTPRYLIKTRGQQVTLSCSPISGHRSVSWYQQTPGQGLQFLFEYFSETQRNKGNFPGRFSGRQFSNSRSEMNVSTLELGDSALYLCASSFGIRQGTEAFFGQGTRLTVV.

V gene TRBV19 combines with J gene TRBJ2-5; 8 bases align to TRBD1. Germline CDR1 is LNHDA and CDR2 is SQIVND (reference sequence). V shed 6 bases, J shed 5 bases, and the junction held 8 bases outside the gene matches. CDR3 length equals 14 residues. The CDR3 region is CASRLDRAAETQYF. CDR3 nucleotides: TGTGCCAGTAGGTTGGACAGGGCGGCGGAGACCCAGTACTTC.

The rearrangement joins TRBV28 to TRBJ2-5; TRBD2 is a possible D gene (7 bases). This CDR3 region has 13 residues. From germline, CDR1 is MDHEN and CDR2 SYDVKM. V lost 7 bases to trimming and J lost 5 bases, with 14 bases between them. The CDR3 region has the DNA TGTGCCAGCATGGGGGGGGCGGCGGAGACCCAGTACTTC. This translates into CASMGGAAETQYF.

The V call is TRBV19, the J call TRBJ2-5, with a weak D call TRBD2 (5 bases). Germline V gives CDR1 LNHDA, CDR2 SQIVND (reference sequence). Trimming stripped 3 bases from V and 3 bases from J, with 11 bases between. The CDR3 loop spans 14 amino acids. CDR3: CASSIGLAEETQYF. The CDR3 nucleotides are TGTGCCAGTAGTATTGGTCTAGCAGAAGAGACCCAGTACTTC.